One sample yielded the 13 T cell receptor beta chains listed below, sequenced in a study of shared clonotypes between healthy human individuals. Terminally differentiated effector memory CD45RA+ cells were excluded from the naive CD8 cells, which were CD45RO-negative and positively selected for CCR7. Profiling relied on immunoSEQ multiplex PCR, and the TCRdb table lists in-frame clones only, not all of them. The table lists about 2.1 million clones, over 85% of them singletons. The sequenced sample was naive CD8+ T cells from PBMCs. Source of these receptors: a man aged 18 to 29 in good health. Some clones in this sample may be carry-over from other donors' samples.

The chain carries TRBV28 and TRBJ1-5; D ambiguous. V was cut by 6 bases and J by 3 bases, with 12 bases left in between. CDR3 length equals 14 residues. Per the germline V gene, CDR1 is MDHEN and CDR2 is SYDVKM. The CDR3 spells CASRRREDNQPQHF. The CDR3 nucleotides read TGTGCCAGCAGACGGAGGGAGGACAATCAGCCCCAGCATTTT.

The V gene is TRBV28, the J gene TRBJ2-1; 7 positions agree with TRBD2. Germline assignment: CDR1 MDHEN and CDR2 SYDVKM. The trim removed 3 bases at V and 4 bases at J, leaving 6 bases unmatched. This CDR3 has 15 amino acids. The CDR3 loop reads CASSFVREIYNEQFF. The CDR3, as DNA: TGTGCCAGCAGTTTCGTGCGGGAGATTTACAATGAGCAGTTCTTC.

The V gene is TRBV7-2, the J gene TRBJ2-1, with TRBD2 matching over 8 bases. Germline CDR1 SGHTA, CDR2 FQGNSA. V gave up 5 bases and J gave up 6 bases; unmatched junction bases: 6. The length of the CDR3 is 14 residues. The CDR3 loop reads CASSPGLESNEQFF. The CDR3 nucleotides are TGTGCCAGCAGCCCGGGACTAGAGTCCAATGAGCAGTTCTTC.

This chain connects TRBV15 to TRBJ2-1; D is ambiguous. V shed 0 bases and J shed 4 bases, with 13 bases lying between them. CDR1 and CDR2 from the germline V gene are LNHNV and YYDKDF (reference sequence). There are 16 residues in the CDR3. The CDR3 loop is CATSRDLTILYNEQFF. In nucleotides, the CDR3 is TGTGCCACCAGCAGAGATCTGACCATCCTATACAATGAGCAGTTCTTC.

This chain joins TRBV9 and TRBJ2-5, with D possibly TRBD1 on 6 matching bases. CDR1 and CDR2 (germline): SGDLS, YYNGEE. The CDR3 is made up of 15 amino acids. V shed 3 bases and J shed 2 bases, with 14 bases lying between them. CDR3 sequence reads: CASSAGQFLQETQYF. The CDR3, as DNA: TGTGCCAGCAGCGCCGGACAGTTTCTTCAAGAGACCCAGTACTTC.

This chain uses TRBV7-3 with TRBJ2-1; D unclear. Trimming left V 0 bases short and J 8 bases short, with 11 bases between. Germline V gene sequence: CDR1 SGHTA, CDR2 FQGTGA. CDR3 length: 14 amino acids. The CDR3 DNA follows: TGTGCCAGCAGCTTAACGGCAGGTAATCATGAGCAGTTCTTC. Its translation: CASSLTAGNHEQFF. Full variable domain (remainder filled in from reference TRBV7-3 and TRBJ2-1): GAGVSQTPSNKVTEKGKYVELRCDPISGHTALYWYRQSLGQGPEFLIYFQGTGAADDSGLPNDRFFAVRPEGSVSTLKIQRTERGDSAVYLCASSLTAGNHEQFFGPGTRLTVL.

The rearrangement joins TRBV9 to TRBJ2-1; 11 bases align to TRBD2. The V gene's germline CDR1 is SGDLS and CDR2 YYNGEE. V dropped 3 bases and J dropped 7; count of bases not matched to a gene: 6. The CDR3 runs to 15 residues. The CDR3 spells CASSDSGRVGNEQFF. DNA of the CDR3: TGTGCCAGCAGCGATAGCGGGAGGGTTGGAAATGAGCAGTTCTTC.

The chain joins TRBV27 to TRBJ2-1; 7 bases agree with TRBD1. With 2 bases clipped from V and 7 bases from J, the junction kept 26 bases outside the gene matches. This CDR3 has 21 amino acids. Germline CDR1 is MNHEY and CDR2 is SMNVEV (reference sequence). The CDR3 DNA follows: TGTGCCAGCAGTTTACATCCTTCCGACAGGGTGGGCATTGATAAAAGGAATGAGCAGTTCTTC. It specifies CASSLHPSDRVGIDKRNEQFF.

The rearrangement uses TRBV27 and TRBJ2-1, with TRBD2 matching 12 bases. V was clipped by 1 base and J by 9 bases; unmatched bases: 10. CDR1 and CDR2 (germline): MNHEY, SMNVEV (reference sequence). CDR3 length equals 17 residues. CDR3 sequence (DNA): TGTGCCAGCAGTTTATTGCTGACTAGCGGGAGTCATTCTGAGCAGTTCTTC. Translating it yields CASSLLLTSGSHSEQFF.

The rearrangement links TRBV29-1 to TRBJ2-1, with D perhaps matching TRBD1 (6 bases). The V gene's germline CDR1 is SQVTM and CDR2 ANQGSEA. Trimming took 6 bases from V and 0 from J, leaving 12 bases between them. This CDR3 has 14 amino acids. CDR3 amino acids: CSVGAFSSYNEQFF. In nucleotides, the CDR3 is TGCAGCGTGGGGGCATTCAGCTCCTACAATGAGCAGTTCTTC.

V usage is TRBV10-3 and J usage is TRBJ2-7, with D tentatively TRBD2 (6 bases). V was clipped by 4 bases and J by 0 bases, with 16 bases between them. This CDR3 spans 16 amino acids. Per the germline V gene, CDR1 is ENHRY and CDR2 is SYGVKD. In DNA, the CDR3 is TGTGCCATCAGTGTGCTGCGAGAAGCGGGCTCCTACGAGCAGTACTTC. Amino acid sequence: CAISVLREAGSYEQYF.

The chain couples TRBV19 to TRBJ1-2; D uncertain. V lost 5 bases and J lost 8, with 18 bases in between. The germline CDR1 and CDR2 sequences are LNHDA and SQIVND (reference sequence). The CDR3 sequence is 14 residues long. CDR3 protein: CASSFRTDALGYTF. The CDR3 DNA follows: TGTGCCAGTAGTTTCCGGACGGACGCATTAGGCTACACCTTC.

The V and J genes are TRBV14 and TRBJ1-2, with 9 positions matching TRBD1. From germline, CDR1 is SGHDN and CDR2 FVKESK. After removal of 0 bases from V and 6 bases from J, the junction contained 8 bases not matched to a gene. This CDR3 region has 16 residues. The CDR3 here is CASSQERTGAKNGYTF. In nucleotides, the CDR3 is TGTGCCAGCAGCCAAGAGAGGACAGGGGCGAAGAATGGCTACACCTTC.